The rows below give T cell receptor beta chains drawn from one sample of a study of blood T cell repertoires in COVID-19. The protocol was immunoSEQ multiplex PCR, while the TCRdb copy is restricted to in-frame clones and leaves out a portion. The table includes about 200,000 clones, around 85% detected once. Sequencing was done on a sample of peripheral blood. These receptors all stem from a man between 60 and 75 years old with COVID-19, enrolled during active disease. The CDR3 runs from the conserved cysteine through the conserved F or W. A D gene is named only where the DNA matches it firmly. Clone size is given for some rows only: seen once, a few or many times, or a class if the clone is expanded.

V gene	D gene	clone size	J gene	CDR3 protein	CDR3 DNA
TRBV5-4	-	-	TRBJ2-7	CASSLVGSEQYF	TGTGCCAGCAGCTTGGTCGGGAGCGAGCAGTACTTC
TRBV12-5	TRBD2	-	TRBJ2-2	CASGFWTSGAINTGELFF	TGTGCTAGTGGTTTTTGGACTAGCGGGGCGATAAACACCGGGGAGCTGTTTTTT
TRBV4-2	-	-	TRBJ1-1	CASSRPDFLNTEAFF	TGTGCCAGCAGCCGTCCGGACTTCCTGAACACTGAAGCTTTCTTT
TRBV5-1	TRBD1	few	TRBJ2-3	CASSLRAGGFTDTQYF	TGCGCCAGCAGCTTGAGGGCAGGGGGATTTACAGATACGCAGTATTTT
TRBV27	-	-	TRBJ1-5	CASSPEQAFNQPQHF	TGTGCCAGCAGTCCCGAACAGGCTTTCAATCAGCCCCAGCATTTT
TRBV6-1	-	-	TRBJ1-1	CASSEPGMNTEAFF	TGTGCCAGCAGTGAACCAGGGATGAACACTGAAGCTTTCTTT
TRBV19	TRBD2	-	TRBJ2-1	CASTSGGEQFF	TGTGCCAGTACCTCGGGGGGGGAGCAGTTCTTC
TRBV28	TRBD2	-	TRBJ2-1	CASSLWRAGGSYNEQFF	TGTGCCAGCAGTTTATGGCGCGCGGGGGGGTCCTACAATGAGCAGTTCTTC
TRBV4-1	-	-	TRBJ1-5	CASSQGGYSNQPQHF	TGCGCCAGCAGCCAAGGAGGGTATAGCAATCAGCCCCAGCATTTT
TRBV5-5	TRBD1	-	TRBJ2-1	CASSLFGTGSVDEQFF	TGTGCCAGCAGCTTGTTTGGGACAGGGTCCGTCGATGAGCAGTTCTTC
TRBV5-4	-	-	TRBJ1-6	CASSLAGGARNSPLHF	TGTGCCAGCAGCTTGGCGGGGGGCGCACGAAATTCACCCCTCCACTTT
TRBV14	TRBD2	-	TRBJ2-3	CASRAWASPLAICGTDTQYF	TGTGCCAGCAGGGCGTGGGCATCCCCACTAGCGATTTGCGGCACAGATACGCAGTATTTT
TRBV6-4	-	-	TRBJ2-7	CARGLASQYF	TGTGCCAGGGGACTCGCCTCGCAGTACTTC
TRBV7-2	-	-	TRBJ1-2	CASSLGGKGITNYGYTF	TGTGCCAGCAGCCTGGGGGGGAAGGGGATCACAAACTATGGCTACACCTTC
TRBV5-1	TRBD1	-	TRBJ1-6	CASSLGTGGNSPLHF	TGCGCCAGCAGCCTCGGGACAGGGGGCAATTCACCCCTCCACTTT
TRBV30	TRBD1	-	TRBJ1-1	CAWSVQGTNTEAFF	TGTGCCTGGAGTGTACAGGGGACAAACACTGAAGCTTTCTTT
TRBV24-1	TRBD2	-	TRBJ2-5	CATSDRTSGQETQYF	TGTGCCACCAGTGATCGGACTAGCGGCCAAGAGACCCAGTACTTC
TRBV28	TRBD2	-	TRBJ2-1	CASSLFALAGNNEQFF	TGTGCCAGCAGTTTATTCGCACTAGCGGGAAACAATGAGCAGTTCTTC
TRBV19	TRBD2	-	TRBJ2-5	CASSALTSKGETQYF	TGTGCCAGTAGTGCCCTGACTAGCAAAGGAGAGACCCAGTACTTC
TRBV19	TRBD1	-	TRBJ1-5	CASSTRQGTARPQHF	TGTGCCAGTAGTACCAGACAGGGTACGGCGCGGCCCCAGCATTTT
TRBV6-4	-	-	TRBJ2-6	CASSGRTADGSGANVLTF	TGTGCCAGCAGTGGCCGGACAGCAGACGGCTCTGGGGCCAACGTCCTGACTTTC
TRBV29-1	-	-	TRBJ1-1	CSVGQSHEAFF	TGCAGCGTTGGACAGAGCCATGAAGCTTTCTTT
TRBV3-1/TRBV3-2	-	-	TRBJ1-5	CASSTLYGGRDQPQHF	TGTGCCAGCAGCACCCTCTACGGGGGGCGAGATCAGCCCCAGCATTTT
TRBV28	-	-	TRBJ1-1	CASSLGGLGTEAFF	TGTGCCAGCAGTTTGGGGGGGCTGGGCACTGAAGCTTTCTTT
TRBV15	TRBD1	-	TRBJ1-1	CATRSEGATEAFF	TGTGCCACCAGAAGTGAGGGGGCAACTGAAGCTTTCTTT
TRBV6-2/TRBV6-3	TRBD1	-	TRBJ1-2	CASSAPGQGNYGYTF	TGTGCCAGCAGTGCTCCGGGACAGGGAAACTATGGCTACACCTTC
TRBV12-3/TRBV12-4	-	-	TRBJ2-3	CASNSRQKDTQYF	TGTGCCAGCAACTCCCGACAGAAGGATACGCAGTATTTT
TRBV30	TRBD1	-	TRBJ2-7	CAWRRDRVSYEQYF	TGTGCCTGGAGGAGGGACAGGGTCTCCTACGAGCAGTACTTC
TRBV11-2	TRBD1	-	TRBJ1-2	CASSRTGGEGGYTF	TGTGCCAGCAGTCGGACAGGGGGAGAGGGGGGCTACACCTTC
TRBV19	-	-	TRBJ1-4	CATALGGGIGEKLFF	TGTGCCACCGCCCTCGGGGGGGGCATAGGAGAAAAACTGTTTTTT
TRBV12-3/TRBV12-4	-	-	TRBJ1-2	CASSFEAYGYTF	TGTGCCAGCAGTTTTGAGGCCTATGGCTACACCTTC
TRBV29-1	-	-	TRBJ2-3	CSATSGTDTQYF	TGCAGCGCCACCTCGGGCACAGATACGCAGTATTTT
TRBV5-1	-	-	TRBJ1-5	CASSSGDFNQPQHF	TGCGCCAGCAGCTCAGGGGATTTCAATCAGCCCCAGCATTTT
TRBV5-1	TRBD2	-	TRBJ2-5	CASSISGTGRETQYF	TGCGCCAGCAGCATAAGCGGGACGGGCAGAGAGACCCAGTACTTC
TRBV28	TRBD2	once	TRBJ2-7	CASSLLAGFSYEQYF	TGTGCCAGCAGTTTACTAGCGGGTTTCTCCTACGAGCAGTACTTC
TRBV19	-	-	TRBJ1-6	CASTRWGREAQTNSPLHF	TGTGCCAGTACCCGATGGGGCCGAGAAGCTCAGACTAATTCACCCCTCCACTTT
TRBV6-5	TRBD2	-	TRBJ2-2	CASSWLAANTGELFF	TGTGCCAGCAGTTGGCTAGCGGCGAACACCGGGGAGCTGTTTTTT